This TCR beta chain was captured by sequencing in a study of regulatory dendritic cells for organ transplantation. Study outcomes and limitations: The authors noted considerable between-person heterogeneity in alloreactive memory CD8+ cells. Memory CD8+ clonal expansion seemed more limited with regulatory than mature dendritic cells. Memory CD8+ T cells were the most oligoclonal; naive cells were highly diverse.

This table comes from immunoSEQ multiplex PCR, and its TCRdb copy is limited to in-frame clones, with some not included. The sample lists 30,000 or so clones, around 82% occurring once. The CDR3 spans 14 residues. The ends lost 5 bases at V and 8 bases at J; junction bases unmatched: 9. Memory T cells were CD45RO+, naive were CD45RA+, sorted by FACS. About this clone itself: No antigen is known for it.

The receptor was derived from a human donor in good health. Source material: naive CD8+ T cells from blood. The subset: CD45RA+ naive T cells. This chain joins TRBV5-3 and TRBJ1-4; 7 bases line up with TRBD1. TRBV5-3 is flagged as an ORF with uncertain function. As DNA, the CDR3 is TGTGCCAGAAGACCAAAAAGGGGGCAGGAAAAACTGTTTTTT. Translation gives CARRPKRGQEKLFF.